A selection of T cell receptor beta chains follows, all from one sample in a study of blood T cell repertoires in COVID-19. Assay: immunoSEQ multiplex PCR; the TCRdb copy retains only in-frame clones and omits some. The sample shows approximately 300,000 clones, around 87% of them seen only once. The source material was peripheral blood. These receptors came from a middle-aged man with active or convalescent COVID-19. CDR3s include the opening cysteine and the closing phenylalanine or tryptophan. Fields, in order: V gene, CDR3 length, CDR3 protein.

TRBV19 15 CASSLGTGITYEQYF
TRBV29-1 10 CSVEVGEATF
TRBV2 13 CASYRGQGGEAFF
TRBV18 16 CASSPQDTVSLDTQYF
TRBV5-1 14 CASSPGLANYEQYF
TRBV7-6 18 CASSLEPLTGGLTYEQYF
TRBV7-9 12 CASSGGAKPQHF
TRBV24-1 18 CATSDPGQGSGNYNEQFF
TRBV7-2 15 CASSLGAGHKNIQYF
TRBV19 14 CASSIDPAGTEAFF
TRBV28 12 CASSLAGLKQYF
TRBV5-1 15 CASRGAGTGPYEQYF
TRBV28 16 CASSPPQGSANTEAFF
TRBV6-6 15 CASSLPGSSLQIKDF
TRBV19 15 CASSIVQGNNSPLHF
TRBV28 13 CASRTGPNYGYTF
TRBV29-1 15 CSVDREGKDYYGYTF
TRBV29-1 13 CSVETGVNTEAFF